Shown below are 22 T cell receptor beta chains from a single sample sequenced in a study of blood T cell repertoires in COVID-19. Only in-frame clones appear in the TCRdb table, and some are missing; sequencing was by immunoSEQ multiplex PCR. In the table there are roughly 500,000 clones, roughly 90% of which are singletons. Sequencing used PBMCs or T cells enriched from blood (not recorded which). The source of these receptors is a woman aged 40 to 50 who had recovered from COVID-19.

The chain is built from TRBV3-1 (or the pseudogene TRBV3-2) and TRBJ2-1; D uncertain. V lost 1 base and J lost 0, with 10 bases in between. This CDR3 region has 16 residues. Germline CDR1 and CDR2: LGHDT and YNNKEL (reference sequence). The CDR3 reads CASSQGLISSYNEQFF. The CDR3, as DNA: TGTGCCAGCAGCCAAGGACTGATAAGCTCCTACAATGAGCAGTTCTTC.

CDR3 nucleotide sequence: TGCGCCAGCAGCTTGGTTGCAGGAAGCACTGAAGCTTTCTTT. It is translated as CASSLVAGSTEAFF. The rearrangement joins TRBV5-1 to TRBJ1-1; the D is unclear. Germline V CDR1 and CDR2: SGHRS, YFSETQ. The CDR3 is 14 amino acids. The V end lost 0 bases, the J end lost 4 bases, and 10 bases lay between the germline ends.

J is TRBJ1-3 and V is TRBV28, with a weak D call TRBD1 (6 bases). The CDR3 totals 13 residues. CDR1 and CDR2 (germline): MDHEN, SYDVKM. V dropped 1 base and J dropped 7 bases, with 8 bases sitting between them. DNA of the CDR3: TGTGCCAGCAGTTTATCCCAGGGGAACACCATATATTTT. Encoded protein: CASSLSQGNTIYF.

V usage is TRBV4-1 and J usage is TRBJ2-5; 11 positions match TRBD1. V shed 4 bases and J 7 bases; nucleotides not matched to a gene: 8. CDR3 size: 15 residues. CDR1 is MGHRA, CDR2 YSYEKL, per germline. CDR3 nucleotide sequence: TGCGCCAGCAGCCGGGGACAGGGGGAGGAGATGACCCAGTACTTC. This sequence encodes CASSRGQGEEMTQYF.

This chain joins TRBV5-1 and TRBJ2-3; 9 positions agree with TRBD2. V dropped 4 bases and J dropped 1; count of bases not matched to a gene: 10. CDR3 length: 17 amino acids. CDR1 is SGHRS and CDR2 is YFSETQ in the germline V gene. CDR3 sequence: CASSPRRTSDGTDTQYF. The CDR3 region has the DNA TGCGCCAGCAGCCCAAGACGGACTAGCGATGGCACAGATACGCAGTATTTT.

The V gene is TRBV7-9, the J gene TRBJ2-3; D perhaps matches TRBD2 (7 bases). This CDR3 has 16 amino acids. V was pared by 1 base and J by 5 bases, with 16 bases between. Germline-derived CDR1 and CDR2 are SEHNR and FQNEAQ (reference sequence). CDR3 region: CASSLGVGEGGDTQYF. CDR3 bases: TGTGCCAGCAGCTTAGGTGTCGGGGAGGGGGGAGATACGCAGTATTTT.

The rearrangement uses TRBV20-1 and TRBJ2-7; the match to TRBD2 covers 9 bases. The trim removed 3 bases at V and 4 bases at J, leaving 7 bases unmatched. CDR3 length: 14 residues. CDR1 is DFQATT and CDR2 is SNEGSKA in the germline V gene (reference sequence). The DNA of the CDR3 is TGCAGTGCTAGTCAGGCGGGAGGGGGATACGAGCAGTACTTC. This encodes CSASQAGGGYEQYF.

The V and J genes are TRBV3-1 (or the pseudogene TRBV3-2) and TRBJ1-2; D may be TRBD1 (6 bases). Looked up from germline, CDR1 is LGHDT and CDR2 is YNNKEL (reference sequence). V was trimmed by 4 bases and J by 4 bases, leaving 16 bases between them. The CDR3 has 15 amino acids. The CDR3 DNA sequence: TGTGCCAGCAGCCTCACAGGGAGGGATGGCTATGGCTACACCTTC. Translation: CASSLTGRDGYGYTF.

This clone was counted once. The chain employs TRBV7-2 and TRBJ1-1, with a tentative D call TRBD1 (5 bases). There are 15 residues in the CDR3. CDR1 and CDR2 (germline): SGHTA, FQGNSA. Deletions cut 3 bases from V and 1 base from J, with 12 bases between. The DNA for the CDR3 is TGTGCCAGCAGCTTTAGCCTGACAGAGAACACTGAAGCTTTCTTT. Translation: CASSFSLTENTEAFF.

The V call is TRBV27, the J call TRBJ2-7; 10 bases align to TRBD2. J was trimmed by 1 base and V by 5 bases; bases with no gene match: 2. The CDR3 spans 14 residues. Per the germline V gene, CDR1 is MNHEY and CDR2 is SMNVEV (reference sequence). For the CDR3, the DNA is TGTGCCAGCAGTCGAGCGGGAGGGTCCTACGAGCAGTACTTC. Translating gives CASSRAGGSYEQYF.

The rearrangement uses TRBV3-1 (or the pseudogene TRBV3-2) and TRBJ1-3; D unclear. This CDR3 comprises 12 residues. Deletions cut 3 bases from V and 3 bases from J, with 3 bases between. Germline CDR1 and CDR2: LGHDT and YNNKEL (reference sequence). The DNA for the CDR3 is TGTGCCAGCAGCCACCGTGGAAACACCATATATTTT. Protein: CASSHRGNTIYF.

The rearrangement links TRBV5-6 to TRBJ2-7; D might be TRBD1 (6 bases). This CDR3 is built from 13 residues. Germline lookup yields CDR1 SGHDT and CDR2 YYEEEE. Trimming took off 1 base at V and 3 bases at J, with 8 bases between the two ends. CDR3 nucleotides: TGTGCCAGCAGCTTGACGGACAGCTACGAGCAGTACTTC. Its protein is CASSLTDSYEQYF. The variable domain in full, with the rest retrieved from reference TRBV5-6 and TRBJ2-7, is DAGVTQSPTHLIKTRGQQVTLRCSPKSGHDTVSWYQQALGQGPQFIFQYYEEEERQRGNFPDRFSGHQFPNYSSELNVNALLLGDSALYLCASSLTDSYEQYFGPGTRLTVT.

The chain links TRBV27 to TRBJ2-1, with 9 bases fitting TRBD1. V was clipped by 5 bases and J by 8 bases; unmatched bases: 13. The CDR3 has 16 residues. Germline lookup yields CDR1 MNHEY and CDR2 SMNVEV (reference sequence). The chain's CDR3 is CASSTYSTGGRDEQFF. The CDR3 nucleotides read TGTGCCAGCAGTACCTATTCGACAGGGGGAAGAGATGAGCAGTTCTTC.

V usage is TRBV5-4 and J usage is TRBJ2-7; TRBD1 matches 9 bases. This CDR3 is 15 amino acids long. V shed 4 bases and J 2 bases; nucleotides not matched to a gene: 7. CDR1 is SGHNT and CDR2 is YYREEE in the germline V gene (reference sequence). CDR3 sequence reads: CASSPGTGSPYEQYF. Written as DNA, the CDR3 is TGTGCCAGCAGCCCCGGGACAGGGTCCCCCTACGAGCAGTACTTC.

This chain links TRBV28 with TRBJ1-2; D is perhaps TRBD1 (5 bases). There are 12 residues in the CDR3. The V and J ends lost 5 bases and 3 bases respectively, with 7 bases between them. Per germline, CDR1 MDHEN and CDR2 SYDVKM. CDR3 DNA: TGTGCCAGCAGTCAAGGGGACTATGGCTACACCTTC. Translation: CASSQGDYGYTF.

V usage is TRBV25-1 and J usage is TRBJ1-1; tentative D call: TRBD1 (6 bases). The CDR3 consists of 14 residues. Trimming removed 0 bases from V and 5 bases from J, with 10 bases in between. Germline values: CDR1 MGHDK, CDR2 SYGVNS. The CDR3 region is CASSEYSRGTEAFF. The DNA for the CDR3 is TGTGCCAGCAGTGAATATAGCAGGGGAACTGAAGCTTTCTTT.

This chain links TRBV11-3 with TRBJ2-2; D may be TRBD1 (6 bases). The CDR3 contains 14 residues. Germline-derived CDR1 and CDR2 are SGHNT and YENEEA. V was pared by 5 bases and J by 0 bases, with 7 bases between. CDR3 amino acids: CASSGTPNTGELFF. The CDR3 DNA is TGTGCCAGCAGCGGGACACCGAACACCGGGGAGCTGTTTTTT.

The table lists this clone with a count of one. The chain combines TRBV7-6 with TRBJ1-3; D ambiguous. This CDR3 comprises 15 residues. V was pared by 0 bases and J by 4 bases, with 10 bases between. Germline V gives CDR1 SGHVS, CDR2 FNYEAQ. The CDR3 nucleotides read TGTGCCAGCAGCTTAGCCCGGGGAGGCGGAAACACCATATATTTT. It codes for CASSLARGGGNTIYF.

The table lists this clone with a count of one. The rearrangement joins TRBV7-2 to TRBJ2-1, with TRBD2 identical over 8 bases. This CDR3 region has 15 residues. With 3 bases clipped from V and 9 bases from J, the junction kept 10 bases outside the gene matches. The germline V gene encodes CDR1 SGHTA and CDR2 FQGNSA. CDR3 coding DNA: TGTGCCAGCAGCTTGAGGAGGATAGCGGGGACTGAGCAGTTCTTC. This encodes CASSLRRIAGTEQFF.

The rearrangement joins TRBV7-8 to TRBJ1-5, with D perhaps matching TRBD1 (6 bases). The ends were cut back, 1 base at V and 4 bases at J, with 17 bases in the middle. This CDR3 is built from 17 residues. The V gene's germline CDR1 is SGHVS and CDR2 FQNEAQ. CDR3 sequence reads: CASSLGYGGHLNQPQHF. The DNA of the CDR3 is TGTGCCAGCAGCTTAGGGTACGGGGGGCACCTTAATCAGCCCCAGCATTTT. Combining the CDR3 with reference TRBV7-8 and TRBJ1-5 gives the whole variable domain GAGVSQSPRYKVAKRGQDVALRCDPISGHVSLFWYQQALGQGPEFLTYFQNEAQLDKSGLPSDRFFAERPEGSVSTLKIQRTQQEDSAVYLCASSLGYGGHLNQPQHFGDGTRLSIL.

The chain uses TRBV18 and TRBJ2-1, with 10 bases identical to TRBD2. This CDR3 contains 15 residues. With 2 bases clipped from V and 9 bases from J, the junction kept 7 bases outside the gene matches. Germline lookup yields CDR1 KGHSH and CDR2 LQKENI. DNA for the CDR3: TGTGCCAGCTCACCAAGTTTAGGACTAGCGGCTGAGCAGTTCTTC. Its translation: CASSPSLGLAAEQFF.

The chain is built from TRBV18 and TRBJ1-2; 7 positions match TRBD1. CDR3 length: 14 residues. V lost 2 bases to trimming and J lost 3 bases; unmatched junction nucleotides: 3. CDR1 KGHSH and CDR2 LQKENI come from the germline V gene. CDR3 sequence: CASSPAGTDYGYTF. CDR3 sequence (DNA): TGTGCCAGCTCACCAGCCGGGACAGACTATGGCTACACCTTC. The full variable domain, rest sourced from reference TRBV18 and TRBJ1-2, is NAGVMQNPRHLVRRRGQEARLRCSPMKGHSHVYWYRQLPEEGLKFMVYLQKENIIDESGMPKERFSAEFPKEGPSILRIQQVVRGDSAAYFCASSPAGTDYGYTFGSGTRLTVV.